Below, one TCR beta chain is given with its context. Its target is unknown. There are 14 residues in the CDR3. Per the germline V gene, CDR1 is SGHRS and CDR2 is YFSETQ. This sample was taken from a study of monozygotic twins with inflammatory bowel disease. TCRdb re-called the 5' RACE reads; one entry per CDR3 protein, DNA not given. The table for this sample gives 350,000 to 550,000 distinct CDR3 sequences. Regarding the study as a whole: Ultimately, a single strong signal or clonotype associated with IBD was not supported. Clonotype sharing was lower in IBD patients than healthy twins, most markedly with disease activity. Immunosuppressive treatment differences may have increased patient repertoire variability.

The sequencing input was blood. The genes are TRBV5-1 and TRBJ1-5. This clonotype originated in a human donor with ulcerative colitis or Crohn's disease, or a healthy co-twin of an affected twin (not recorded which). This chain's CDR3 is CASSTGTPDQPQHF.